The rows below give T cell receptor beta chains drawn from one sample of a study of blood T cells in healthy people across ages. TCRdb redid the calling of the 5' RACE reads with MiXCR, one entry per CDR3 protein. This table holds more than 700,000 distinct CDR3 sequences, about 45% found once. The source material was blood. Every receptor here comes from an elderly man in good health. The CDR3 runs from the conserved cysteine through the conserved F or W. A D gene is named only where the DNA matches it firmly. Clone size, where shown, is once, few, many, or a class for clones that have expanded.

D | size | J | V | CDR3 | DNA
- | many | TRBJ2-4 | TRBV20-1 | CSARDPVGEGKNIQYF | TGCAGTGCTAGAGATCCTGTGGGAGAGGGAAAAAACATTCAGTACTTC
TRBD1 | few | TRBJ2-7 | TRBV6-6 | CASTRDRAGYEQYF | TGTGCCAGCACCCGAGACAGGGCCGGTTACGAGCAGTACTTC
TRBD2 | - | TRBJ2-1 | TRBV20-1 | CSASSPSGRAVAYNEQFF | TGCAGTGCTAGTAGCCCTAGCGGGAGGGCCGTAGCCTACAATGAGCAGTTCTTC
- | many | TRBJ2-1 | TRBV2 | CASSLRGDEQFF | TGTGCCAGCAGTCTCAGGGGAGATGAGCAGTTCTTC
- | few | TRBJ2-1 | TRBV20-1 | CSARAQGGGGEQFF | TGCAGTGCTAGAGCCCAGGGTGGGGGGGGCGAGCAGTTCTTC
- | - | TRBJ2-1 | TRBV4-3 | CTSSQGPHNEQFF | TGCACCAGCAGCCAAGGACCTCACAATGAGCAGTTCTTC
- | - | TRBJ2-7 | TRBV5-1 | CASSLSLNYEQYF | TGCGCCAGCAGCTTGTCCCTCAACTACGAGCAGTACTTC
- | few | TRBJ2-1 | TRBV29-1 | CSVVYRVVGAGANEQFF | TGCAGCGTTGTATACAGGGTGGTAGGGGCGGGAGCCAATGAGCAGTTCTTC
- | - | TRBJ2-3 | TRBV6-2/TRBV6-3 | CASTTPAVEDTDTQYF | TGTGCCAGCACAACTCCAGCGGTGGAGGACACAGATACGCAGTATTTT
- | few | TRBJ2-1 | TRBV9 | CASSPRGTGLGEQFF | TGTGCCAGCAGCCCCCGCGGAACAGGGCTAGGTGAGCAGTTCTTC
TRBD1 | few | TRBJ1-2 | TRBV28 | CASRGQVPSANYGYTF | TGTGCCAGCAGAGGACAGGTCCCCTCGGCTAACTATGGCTACACCTTC
TRBD2 | few | TRBJ2-7 | TRBV28 | CASSLAGGSHEQYF | TGTGCCAGCAGTTTAGCGGGAGGGTCACATGAGCAGTACTTC
- | many | TRBJ2-1 | TRBV7-2 | CASSLSVGGGREQFF | TGTGCCAGCAGCTTATCCGTGGGAGGTGGCCGGGAGCAGTTCTTC
- | - | TRBJ2-7 | TRBV20-1 | CSAETRVGEQYF | TGCAGTGCGGAGACCCGGGTAGGCGAGCAGTACTTC
TRBD2 | - | TRBJ2-1 | TRBV13 | CASSLSLREGSYNEQFF | TGTGCCAGCAGCTTGAGTTTGCGGGAGGGCTCTTACAATGAGCAGTTCTTC
- | many | TRBJ2-3 | TRBV25-1 | CASSDRGRSTDTQYF | TGTGCCAGCAGTGACAGGGGAAGGAGCACAGATACGCAGTATTTT
- | - | TRBJ2-7 | TRBV7-2 | CASSLAHNVRYEQYF | TGTGCCAGCAGCTTAGCGCATAACGTGCGCTACGAGCAGTACTTC
- | once | TRBJ2-6 | TRBV7-6 | CASSLGQGHAGANVLTF | TGTGCCAGCAGCTTAGGGCAGGGTCACGCTGGGGCCAACGTCCTGACTTTC
- | - | TRBJ2-5 | TRBV11-2 | CASSPQYGPQETQYF | TGTGCCAGCAGCCCGCAGTACGGCCCCCAAGAGACCCAGTACTTC
- | - | TRBJ2-4 | TRBV9 | CASSVEGGRKQYF | TGTGCCAGCAGCGTAGAGGGCGGAAGGAAACAGTACTTC
TRBD1 | - | TRBJ1-2 | TRBV5-1 | CASSLPTGRINGYTF | TGCGCCAGCAGCTTACCGACAGGGAGAATAAATGGCTACACCTTC
- | - | TRBJ1-1 | TRBV20-1 | CSDTLAPNTEAFF | TGCAGTGATACACTAGCACCGAACACTGAAGCTTTCTTT
- | - | TRBJ1-1 | TRBV6-5 | CASSYRSPTSTEAFF | TGTGCCAGCAGTTACCGCAGCCCTACAAGCACTGAAGCTTTCTTT
TRBD1 | - | TRBJ1-1 | TRBV12-3/TRBV12-4 | CASSSRQGPLYTEAFF | TGTGCCAGCAGTTCTCGACAGGGCCCCCTCTACACTGAAGCTTTCTTT
- | - | TRBJ2-1 | TRBV21-1 | CASKGRSSYNEQFF | TGTGCCAGCAAGGGCAGGAGCTCCTACAATGAGCAGTTCTTC
- | once | TRBJ2-2 | TRBV4-2 | CASSQDSRLARTNTGELFF | TGTGCCAGCAGCCAAGACTCTCGGCTAGCGCGAACGAACACCGGGGAGCTGTTTTTT
- | - | TRBJ2-5 | TRBV28 | CASSLLGGNLREQYF | TGTGCCAGCAGTTTATTGGGGGGAAATCTAAGAGAGCAGTACTTC
- | many | TRBJ2-1 | TRBV29-1 | CSGTRAGANEQFF | TGCAGCGGAACTAGAGCGGGCGCCAATGAGCAGTTCTTC
TRBD1 | - | TRBJ1-4 | TRBV12-3/TRBV12-4 | CASSSDRGDEKLFF | TGTGCCAGCAGTTCCGACAGGGGCGACGAAAAACTGTTTTTT
- | - | TRBJ2-7 | TRBV27 | CASSLSAGTRAYEQYF | TGTGCCAGCAGTTTATCAGCCGGGACTCGAGCCTACGAGCAGTACTTC
TRBD2 | - | TRBJ2-1 | TRBV29-1 | CSSGGNDNEQFF | TGCAGCTCCGGGGGGAACGACAATGAGCAGTTCTTC
TRBD1 | many | TRBJ2-7 | TRBV5-1 | CASSHSTKPGQSYYEQYF | TGCGCCAGCAGCCATAGTACTAAACCGGGACAGAGTTACTACGAGCAGTACTTC
TRBD2 | few | TRBJ2-1 | TRBV29-1 | CSLAGTSGPHEQFF | TGCAGCCTCGCCGGGACTAGCGGGCCCCATGAGCAGTTCTTC
TRBD2 | - | TRBJ2-5 | TRBV7-2 | CASITRAGLAGVETQYF | TGTGCCAGCATCACAAGAGCGGGACTAGCGGGGGTGGAGACCCAGTACTTC
- | - | TRBJ1-5 | TRBV27 | CASSLSRWVRTQHF | TGTGCCAGCAGTTTATCGCGCTGGGTAAGGACCCAGCATTTT
- | few | TRBJ1-3 | TRBV7-2 | CASSPPGGAGNTIYF | TGTGCCAGCAGTCCCCCCGGGGGGGCTGGAAACACCATATATTTT
- | few | TRBJ2-3 | TRBV21-1 | CASSKVPGTGGEGDTQYF | TGTGCCAGCAGCAAAGTCCCCGGGACAGGGGGCGAGGGAGATACGCAGTATTTT
TRBD1 | many | TRBJ2-5 | TRBV11-2 | CASSAIPGQRETQYF | TGTGCCAGCAGCGCTATACCGGGACAGAGAGAGACCCAGTACTTC
- | few | TRBJ2-5 | TRBV9 | CASSVSLGTQGTQYF | TGTGCCAGCAGCGTTTCACTAGGGACCCAAGGGACCCAGTACTTC
TRBD2 | - | TRBJ2-3 | TRBV20-1 | CSAYDLAGTDTQYF | TGCAGTGCCTACGACCTAGCGGGCACAGATACGCAGTATTTT
- | - | TRBJ2-2 | TRBV6-5 | CAISRKANSNTGELFF | TGTGCCATCTCCCGGAAGGCTAATTCGAACACCGGGGAGCTGTTTTTT
TRBD1 | - | TRBJ1-1 | TRBV6-5 | CASSYQGARTEAFF | TGTGCCAGCAGTTACCAGGGGGCTCGAACTGAAGCTTTCTTT
TRBD1 | - | TRBJ2-6 | TRBV28 | CASRKQGIWSEANVLTF | TGTGCCAGCAGAAAACAGGGGATCTGGTCTGAGGCCAACGTCCTGACTTTC
- | - | TRBJ1-4 | TRBV6-5 | CASSSWGGEDEKLFF | TGTGCCAGCAGTTCTTGGGGGGGTGAAGATGAAAAACTGTTTTTT
- | - | TRBJ1-3 | TRBV15 | CATSETGNTIYF | TGTGCCACCAGCGAGACGGGAAACACCATATATTTT
TRBD2 | - | TRBJ2-1 | TRBV5-1 | CASSLQSSGTVEQFF | TGCGCCAGCAGCTTGCAGTCTAGCGGGACGGTTGAGCAGTTCTTC
TRBD2 | - | TRBJ2-5 | TRBV4-1 | CASSQLWGASGQETQYF | TGCGCCAGCAGCCAATTGTGGGGAGCTAGCGGCCAAGAGACCCAGTACTTC
- | few | TRBJ2-5 | TRBV20-1 | CSARGTSQETQYF | TGCAGTGCCAGAGGGACGTCACAAGAGACCCAGTACTTC
- | few | TRBJ2-1 | TRBV7-2 | CASSLGPGGNEQFF | TGTGCCAGCAGCTTAGGCCCCGGGGGCAATGAGCAGTTCTTC